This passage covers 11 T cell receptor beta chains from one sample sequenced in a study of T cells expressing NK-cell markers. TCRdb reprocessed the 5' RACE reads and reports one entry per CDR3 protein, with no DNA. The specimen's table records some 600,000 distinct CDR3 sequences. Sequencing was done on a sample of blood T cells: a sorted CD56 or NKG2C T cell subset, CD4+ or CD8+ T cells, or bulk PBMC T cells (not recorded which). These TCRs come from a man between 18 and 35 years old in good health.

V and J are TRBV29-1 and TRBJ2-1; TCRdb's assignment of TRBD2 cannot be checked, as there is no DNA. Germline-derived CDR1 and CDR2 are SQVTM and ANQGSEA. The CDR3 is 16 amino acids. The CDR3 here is CSVASSGRVSKDEQFF.

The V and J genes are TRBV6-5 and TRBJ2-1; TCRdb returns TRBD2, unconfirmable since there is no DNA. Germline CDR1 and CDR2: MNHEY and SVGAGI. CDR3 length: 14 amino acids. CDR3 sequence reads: CASSPTGLANEQFF.

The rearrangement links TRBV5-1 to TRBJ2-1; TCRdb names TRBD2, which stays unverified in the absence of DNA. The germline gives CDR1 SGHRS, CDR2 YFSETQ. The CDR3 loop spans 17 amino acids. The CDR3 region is CASSWGWGLAGGNEQFF.

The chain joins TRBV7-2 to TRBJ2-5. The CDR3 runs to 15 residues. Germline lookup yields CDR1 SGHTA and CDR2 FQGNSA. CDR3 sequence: CASSLSDRYQETQYF.

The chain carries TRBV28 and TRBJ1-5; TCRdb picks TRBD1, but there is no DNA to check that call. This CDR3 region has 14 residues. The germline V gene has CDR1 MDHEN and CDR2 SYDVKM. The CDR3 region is CASSLSGDNQPQHF.

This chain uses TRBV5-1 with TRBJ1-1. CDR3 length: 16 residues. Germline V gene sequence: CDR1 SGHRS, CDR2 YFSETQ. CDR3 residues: CASSFNAELGNAEAFF.

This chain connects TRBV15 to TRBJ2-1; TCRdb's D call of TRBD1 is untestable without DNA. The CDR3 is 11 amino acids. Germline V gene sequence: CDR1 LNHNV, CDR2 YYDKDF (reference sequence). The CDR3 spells CATGKGFEQFF.

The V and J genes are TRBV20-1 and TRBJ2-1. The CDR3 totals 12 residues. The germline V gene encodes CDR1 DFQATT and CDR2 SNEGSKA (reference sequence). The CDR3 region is CSAVIGRNEQFF.

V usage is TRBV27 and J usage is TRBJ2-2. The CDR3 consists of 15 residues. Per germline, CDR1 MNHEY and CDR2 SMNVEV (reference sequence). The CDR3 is CASSGAMLNTGELFF.

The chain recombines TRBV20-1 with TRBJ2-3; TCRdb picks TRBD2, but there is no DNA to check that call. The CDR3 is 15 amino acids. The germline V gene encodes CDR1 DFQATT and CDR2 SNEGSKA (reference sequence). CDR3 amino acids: CSARMGLDSTDTQYF.

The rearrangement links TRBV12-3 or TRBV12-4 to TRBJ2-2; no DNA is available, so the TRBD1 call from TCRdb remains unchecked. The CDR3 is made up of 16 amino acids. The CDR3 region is CASSLGQGVGTGELFF.